One sample yielded the 25 T cell receptor beta chains listed below, sequenced in a study of blood T cell repertoires in COVID-19. Here immunoSEQ multiplex PCR was the method, and the copy in TCRdb shows in-frame clones only, minus some. Among about 140,000 clones listed, 60% to 85% were seen once. Sequencing used peripheral blood. The receptors were sampled from a woman of 80 years or more with active or convalescent COVID-19.

This clone was observed a few times. The chain recombines TRBV7-2 with TRBJ1-1; possible D gene TRBD1, 6 bases. The germline V and J ends were trimmed by 5 bases and 4 bases, with 14 bases remaining between them. Germline values: CDR1 SGHTA, CDR2 FQGNSA. This CDR3 is built from 14 residues. The CDR3 DNA reads TGTGCCAGCAGCCCCCGAGGGGGAAGCACTGAAGCTTTCTTT. This codes for CASSPRGGSTEAFF.

The V gene is TRBV19, the J gene TRBJ2-3, with D perhaps matching TRBD2 (6 bases). Germline values: CDR1 LNHDA, CDR2 SQIVND (reference sequence). Trimming took off 8 bases at V and 1 base at J, with 16 bases between the two ends. The CDR3 sequence is 15 residues long. The CDR3 DNA reads as TGTGCCAGTTTAAGAAGCGGGCTGCGCACAGATACGCAGTATTTT. Amino acid sequence: CASLRSGLRTDTQYF.

This clone was seen a few times. The CDR3 DNA reads TGCGCCAGACTAGGGACACACCTTATCCATAGCAATCAGCCCCAGCATTTT. It encodes CARLGTHLIHSNQPQHF. The chain couples TRBV23-1 to TRBJ1-5, with D possibly matching TRBD1 (6 bases). TRBV23-1 is noted as an ORF with a role that remains uncertain. V was cut by 9 bases and J by 0 bases, with 21 bases left in between. This CDR3 comprises 17 residues.

CDR3: CASSKDSLSSYNSPLHF. CDR3 bases: TGCGCCAGCAGCAAGGACAGTCTCAGCTCCTATAATTCACCCCTCCACTTT. This rearrangement joins TRBV5-1 to TRBJ1-6, with a weak D call TRBD1 (6 bases). The V and J ends lost 4 bases and 0 bases respectively, with 14 bases between them. The V gene's germline CDR1 is SGHRS and CDR2 YFSETQ. CDR3 length: 17 residues.

The chain couples TRBV9 to TRBJ2-1; TRBD2 aligns across 11 bases. The germline CDR1 and CDR2 sequences are SGDLS and YYNGEE. This CDR3 is built from 17 residues. V shed 4 bases and J 1 base; nucleotides not matched to a gene: 7. The DNA of the CDR3 is TGTGCCAGCAGCTCAGCGACTAGCGGGGTTTCCTACAATGAGCAGTTCTTC. Its translation: CASSSATSGVSYNEQFF.

The chain links TRBV3-1 (or the pseudogene TRBV3-2) to TRBJ2-5; TRBD1 matches at 11 bases. This CDR3 spans 15 amino acids. The V segment lost 4 bases and the J segment 7 bases; nucleotides outside the gene matches: 8. The germline gives CDR1 LGHDT, CDR2 YNNKEL (reference sequence). CDR3 sequence: CASSPWTGGLGTQYF. In DNA, the CDR3 is TGTGCCAGCAGCCCGTGGACAGGGGGCTTAGGGACCCAGTACTTC.

The chain combines TRBV28 with TRBJ2-2, with a tentative D call TRBD2 (5 bases). Trimming cost V 7 bases and J 6 bases, with 12 bases left between them. From germline, CDR1 is MDHEN and CDR2 SYDVKM. The length of the CDR3 is 13 residues. The chain's CDR3 is CASTRGSAGELFF. The DNA for the CDR3 is TGTGCCAGCACTAGAGGGTCGGCCGGGGAGCTGTTTTTT.

This rearrangement joins TRBV11-3 to TRBJ1-1, with TRBD1 matching 11 bases. Germline CDR1 reads SGHNT; CDR2 reads YENEEA. This CDR3 is built from 15 residues. V lost 5 bases to trimming and J lost 6 bases; unmatched junction nucleotides: 8. CDR3 bases: TGTGCCAGCAGCACCTGGACAGGGGGCAGGGCTGAAGCTTTCTTT. It encodes CASSTWTGGRAEAFF.

The chain couples TRBV5-1 to TRBJ2-3, with D perhaps TRBD2 (6 bases). CDR1 is SGHRS, CDR2 YFSETQ, per germline. V lost 0 bases to trimming and J lost 1 base, with 18 bases between them. This CDR3 has 18 residues. The CDR3 bases are TGCGCCAGCAGCTTGGGTATCCCCCTTCCGGGGGGCACAGATACGCAGTATTTT. Its protein is CASSLGIPLPGGTDTQYF.

The chain joins TRBV29-1 to TRBJ1-1, with D unclear. The CDR3 spans 12 residues. Trimming took off 5 bases at V and 2 bases at J, with 9 bases between the two ends. Germline V lookup: CDR1 SQVTM, CDR2 ANQGSEA. The CDR3 reads CSVHNPNTEAFF. The CDR3 coding sequence is TGCAGCGTTCACAATCCAAACACTGAAGCTTTCTTT.

This clone has more than one count but fewer than ten. This rearrangement joins TRBV6-5 to TRBJ1-2; D might be TRBD1 (6 bases). V shed 6 bases and J shed 5 bases, with 13 bases lying between them. Germline CDR1 MNHEY, CDR2 SVGAGI. The CDR3 consists of 13 residues. The CDR3 loop is CASSTNTGYGYTF. CDR3 coding DNA: TGTGCCAGCAGCACAAATACAGGGTATGGCTACACCTTC.

This chain uses TRBV4-2 with TRBJ1-4; 8 bases are a match to TRBD1. The CDR3 contains 16 residues. From germline, CDR1 is LGHNA and CDR2 YNFKEQ. The V segment lost 0 bases and the J segment 7 bases; nucleotides outside the gene matches: 7. CDR3 protein: CASSQDTRGLGEKLFF. CDR3 nucleotides: TGTGCCAGCAGCCAAGATACCAGGGGGCTGGGTGAAAAACTGTTTTTT.

The gene calls are TRBV6-1 and TRBJ1-1; D uncertain. Trimming left V 3 bases short and J 3 bases short, with 14 bases between. There are 15 residues in the CDR3. CDR1 is MNHNS, CDR2 SASEGT, per germline. The CDR3, as DNA: TGTGCCAGCAGTGAGAGGACGGGGATGGACACTGAAGCTTTCTTT. This encodes CASSERTGMDTEAFF.

V usage is TRBV5-1 and J usage is TRBJ2-7, with a tentative D call TRBD1 (6 bases). Trimming pared 0 bases from V and 3 bases from J, leaving 16 bases between. The CDR3 totals 16 residues. Germline V gene sequence: CDR1 SGHRS, CDR2 YFSETQ. In nucleotides, the CDR3 is TGCGCCAGCAGCTTGGTAGGGGGTGAACTCGTCTACGAGCAGTACTTC. Translating it yields CASSLVGGELVYEQYF.

The rearrangement uses TRBV19 and TRBJ1-4; no clear D. The CDR3 length is 12 residues. Germline CDR1 is LNHDA and CDR2 is SQIVND (reference sequence). Trimming stripped 7 bases from V and 8 bases from J, with 11 bases between. The CDR3 coding sequence is TGTGCCAGTAATAACGGGTTGGAAAAACTGTTTTTT. Protein product: CASNNGLEKLFF. Full variable domain (remainder filled in from reference TRBV19 and TRBJ1-4): DGGITQSPKYLFRKEGQNVTLSCEQNLNHDAMYWYRQDPGQGLRLIYYSQIVNDFQKGDIAEGYSVSREKKESFPLTVTSAQKNPTAFYLCASNNGLEKLFFGSGTQLSVL.

The gene calls are TRBV19 and TRBJ2-7; tentatively, D is TRBD2 (6 bases). V was trimmed by 4 bases and J by 4 bases, leaving 14 bases between them. The CDR3 sequence is 14 residues long. Germline assignment: CDR1 LNHDA and CDR2 SQIVND (reference sequence). CDR3 in amino acids: CASSKRRGLYEQYF. The CDR3 bases are TGTGCCAGTAGTAAGAGGCGGGGATTATACGAGCAGTACTTC.

The V and J genes are TRBV6-6 and TRBJ1-5; D possibly corresponds to TRBD1 (6 bases). The CDR3 is made up of 16 amino acids. Looked up from germline, CDR1 is MNHNY and CDR2 is SVGAGI (reference sequence). The V end lost 1 base, the J end lost 0 bases, and 10 bases lay between the germline ends. CDR3 sequence: CASSYFPGVSNQPQHF. DNA for the CDR3: TGTGCCAGCAGTTACTTCCCAGGGGTTAGCAATCAGCCCCAGCATTTT.

The chain's CDR3 is CASSQQVSTNEKLFF. The CDR3 bases are TGTGCCAGCAGCCAACAGGTGTCAACTAATGAAAAACTGTTTTTT. The V gene is TRBV4-2, the J gene TRBJ1-4, with D uncertain. Germline CDR1 is LGHNA and CDR2 is YNFKEQ. V was cut by 2 bases and J by 0 bases, with 7 bases left in between. CDR3 length: 15 residues.

Only a few counts were recorded for this clone. The J gene is TRBJ2-1, the V gene TRBV7-8; 11 positions match TRBD2. This CDR3 comprises 15 residues. Per germline, CDR1 SGHVS and CDR2 FQNEAQ. Trimming cost V 3 bases and J 5 bases; bases outside gene matches: 3. The CDR3 is CASSFIAGGNNEQFF. DNA for the CDR3: TGTGCCAGCAGCTTTATAGCGGGGGGGAACAATGAGCAGTTCTTC.

The chain combines TRBV5-1 with TRBJ1-2; D remains unclear. The germline CDR1 and CDR2 sequences are SGHRS and YFSETQ. The CDR3 loop spans 15 amino acids. Trimming took off 1 base at V and 4 bases at J, with 14 bases between the two ends. CDR3 nucleotide sequence: TGCGCCAGCAGCTTGAGTGGAGGGCAGTTCTATGGCTACACCTTC. This encodes CASSLSGGQFYGYTF.

The chain couples TRBV30 to TRBJ2-7; D gene uncertain. V lost 3 bases and J 6 bases, leaving 15 bases between the germline ends. Per germline, CDR1 GTSNPN and CDR2 SVGIG (reference sequence). The CDR3 consists of 13 residues. The CDR3 here is CAWSAFPSGEQYF. The CDR3 coding sequence is TGTGCCTGGAGCGCTTTCCCCTCCGGCGAGCAGTACTTC.

V usage is TRBV7-2 and J usage is TRBJ1-6; a weak D match, TRBD1 (5 bases). The V gene's germline CDR1 is SGHTA and CDR2 FQGNSA. V lost 2 bases and J 3 bases, leaving 14 bases between the germline ends. The CDR3 has 17 amino acids. CDR3 sequence (DNA): TGTGCCAGCAGCTTACCCCGAGACAGAGTCTATAATTCACCCCTCCACTTT. Translating it yields CASSLPRDRVYNSPLHF.

This clone has a single count. The V and J genes are TRBV6-6 and TRBJ1-1; maybe TRBD1 (6 bases). CDR1 is MNHNY, CDR2 SVGAGI, per germline (reference sequence). CDR3 length: 15 amino acids. The V and J ends lost 0 bases and 1 base respectively, with 9 bases between them. CDR3 in DNA: TGTGCCAGCAGTTACTCGGCGGGGGCGAACACTGAAGCTTTCTTT. Translation: CASSYSAGANTEAFF.

This chain joins TRBV25-1 and TRBJ2-3, with TRBD2 matching over 7 bases. V dropped 3 bases and J dropped 3; count of bases not matched to a gene: 6. The CDR3 has 15 amino acids. CDR1 is MGHDK, CDR2 SYGVNS, per germline. The CDR3 DNA follows: TGTGCCAGCAGTGATTGGGGGGGAACGACAGATACGCAGTATTTT. Translating gives CASSDWGGTTDTQYF. Full variable domain (missing parts from reference TRBV25-1 and TRBJ2-3): EADIYQTPRYLVIGTGKKITLECSQTMGHDKMYWYQQDPGMELHLIHYSYGVNSTEKGDLSSESTVSRIRTEHFPLTLESARPSHTSQYLCASSDWGGTTDTQYFGPGTRLTVL.

In nucleotides, the CDR3 is TGTGCCAGCAGTTCTGGACAGCCCCTAGGGGACTATGGCTACACCTTC. This codes for CASSSGQPLGDYGYTF. The genes are TRBV6-5 and TRBJ1-2; D perhaps matches TRBD1 (6 bases). Germline lookup yields CDR1 MNHEY and CDR2 SVGAGI. The CDR3 sequence is 16 residues long. V gave up 4 bases and J gave up 3 bases, with 18 bases separating them.